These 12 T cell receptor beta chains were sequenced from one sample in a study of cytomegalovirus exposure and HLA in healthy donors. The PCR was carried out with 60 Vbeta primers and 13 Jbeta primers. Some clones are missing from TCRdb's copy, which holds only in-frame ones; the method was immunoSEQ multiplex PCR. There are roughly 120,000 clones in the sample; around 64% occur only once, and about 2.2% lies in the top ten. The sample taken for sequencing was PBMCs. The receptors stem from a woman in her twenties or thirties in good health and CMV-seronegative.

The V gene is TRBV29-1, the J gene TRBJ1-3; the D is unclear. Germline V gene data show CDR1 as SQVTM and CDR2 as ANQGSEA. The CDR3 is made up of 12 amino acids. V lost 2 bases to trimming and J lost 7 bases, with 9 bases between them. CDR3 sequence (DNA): TGCAGCGTTGAATACTCTGAGAACACCATATATTTT. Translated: CSVEYSENTIYF.

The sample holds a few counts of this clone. DNA of the CDR3: TGTGCCAGCAGCTTGGGGGCAGGGGGAAACACTGAAGCTTTCTTT. Encoded protein: CASSLGAGGNTEAFF. This rearrangement joins TRBV5-4 to TRBJ1-1, with 7 bases fitting TRBD1. CDR1 SGHNT and CDR2 YYREEE come from the germline V gene (reference sequence). This CDR3 comprises 15 residues. The ends lost 0 bases at V and 2 bases at J; junction bases unmatched: 4.

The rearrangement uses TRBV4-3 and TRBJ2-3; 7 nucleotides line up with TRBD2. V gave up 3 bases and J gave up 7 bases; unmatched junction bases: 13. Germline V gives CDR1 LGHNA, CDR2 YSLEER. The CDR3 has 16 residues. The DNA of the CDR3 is TGCGCCAGCAGCCAGCTTACTAGCGACTTTTCAAATACGCAGTATTTT. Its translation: CASSQLTSDFSNTQYF.

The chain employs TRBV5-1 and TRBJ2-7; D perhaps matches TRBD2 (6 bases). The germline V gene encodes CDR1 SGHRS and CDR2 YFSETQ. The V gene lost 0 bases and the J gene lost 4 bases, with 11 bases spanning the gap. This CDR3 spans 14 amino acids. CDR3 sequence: CASSLDPEGYEQYF. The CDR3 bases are TGCGCCAGCAGCTTGGATCCGGAGGGTTACGAGCAGTACTTC.

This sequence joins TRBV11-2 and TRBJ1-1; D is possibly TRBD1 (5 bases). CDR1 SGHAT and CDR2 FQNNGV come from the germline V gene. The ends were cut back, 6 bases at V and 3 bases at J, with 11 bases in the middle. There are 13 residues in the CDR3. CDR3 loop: CASRGTQHTEAFF. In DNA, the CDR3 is TGTGCCAGCAGAGGGACTCAGCACACTGAAGCTTTCTTT.

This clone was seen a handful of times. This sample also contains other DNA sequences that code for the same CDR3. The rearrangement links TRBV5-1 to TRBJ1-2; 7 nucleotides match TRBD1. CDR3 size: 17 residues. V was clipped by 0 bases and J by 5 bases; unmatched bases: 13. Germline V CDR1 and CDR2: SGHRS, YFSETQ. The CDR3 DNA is TGCGCCAGCAGCTTGGTTGCCGGAGACAGGGAACTATATGGCTACACCTTC. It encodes CASSLVAGDRELYGYTF.

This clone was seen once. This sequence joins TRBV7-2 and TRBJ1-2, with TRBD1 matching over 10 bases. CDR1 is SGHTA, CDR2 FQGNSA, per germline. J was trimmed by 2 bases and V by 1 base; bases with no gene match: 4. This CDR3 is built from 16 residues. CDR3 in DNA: TGTGCCAGCAGCTTAGTAGGGACAGGGGAGAACTATGGCTACACCTTC. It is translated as CASSLVGTGENYGYTF.

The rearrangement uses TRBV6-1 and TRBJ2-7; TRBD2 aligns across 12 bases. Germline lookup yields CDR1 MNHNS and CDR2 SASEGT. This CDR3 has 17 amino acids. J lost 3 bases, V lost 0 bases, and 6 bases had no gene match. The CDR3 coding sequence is TGTGCCAGCAGTGAAGCAGGACTAGCGGGATTCATCTACGAGCAGTACTTC. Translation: CASSEAGLAGFIYEQYF.

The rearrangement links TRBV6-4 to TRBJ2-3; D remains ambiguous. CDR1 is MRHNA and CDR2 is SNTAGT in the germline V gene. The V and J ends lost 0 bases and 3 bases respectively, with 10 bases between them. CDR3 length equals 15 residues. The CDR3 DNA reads TGTGCCAGCAGTGACTCGAGTCTAGAAACAGATACGCAGTATTTT. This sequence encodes CASSDSSLETDTQYF.

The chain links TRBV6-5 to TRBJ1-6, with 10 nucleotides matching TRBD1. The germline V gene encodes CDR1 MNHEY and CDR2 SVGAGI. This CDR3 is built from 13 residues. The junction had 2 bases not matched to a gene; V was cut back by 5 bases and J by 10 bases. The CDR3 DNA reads TGTGCCAGCAGTAGGACAGGGGGATCACCCCTCCACTTT. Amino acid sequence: CASSRTGGSPLHF.

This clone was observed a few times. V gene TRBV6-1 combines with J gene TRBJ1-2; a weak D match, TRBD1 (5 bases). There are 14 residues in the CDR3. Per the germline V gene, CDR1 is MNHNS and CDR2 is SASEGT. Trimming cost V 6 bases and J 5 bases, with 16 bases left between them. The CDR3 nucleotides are TGTGCCAGCAGCCAAATCGAGACAGATTATGGCTACACCTTC. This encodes CASSQIETDYGYTF.

Here the CDR3 DNA reads TGTGCCTGGAGTGTAGCAGCGGGAGCGCTAGAGACCCAGTACTTC. Amino acid sequence: CAWSVAAGALETQYF. The V gene is TRBV30, the J gene TRBJ2-5, with 8 bases lining up with TRBD2. The CDR3 totals 15 residues. Germline lookup yields CDR1 GTSNPN and CDR2 SVGIG (reference sequence). Trimming took 0 bases from V and 4 from J; bases not matched to a gene: 7.